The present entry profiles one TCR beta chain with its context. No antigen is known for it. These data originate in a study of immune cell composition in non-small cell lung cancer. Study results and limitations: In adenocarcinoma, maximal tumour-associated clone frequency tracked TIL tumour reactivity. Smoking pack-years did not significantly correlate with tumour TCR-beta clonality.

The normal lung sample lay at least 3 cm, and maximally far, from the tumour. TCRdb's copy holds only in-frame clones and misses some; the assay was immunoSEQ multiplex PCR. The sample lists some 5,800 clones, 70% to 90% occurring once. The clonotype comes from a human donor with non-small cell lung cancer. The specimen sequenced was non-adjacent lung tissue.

The CDR3 bases are TGTGCCAGCAGCCCTACAACTAGCGGGAGCCGCAATGAGCAGTTCTTC. Translated: CASSPTTSGSRNEQFF. The chain carries TRBV7-9 and TRBJ2-1; 11 bases agree with TRBD2. Trimming removed 5 bases from V and 6 bases from J; junction bases left unmatched: 9. The CDR3 consists of 16 residues. Germline V lookup: CDR1 SEHNR, CDR2 FQNEAQ (reference sequence). The variable domain in full, completed from reference TRBV7-9 and TRBJ2-1, reads DTGVSQNPRHKITKRGQNVTFRCDPISEHNRLYWYRQTLGQGPEFLTYFQNEAQLEKSRLLSDRFSAERPKGSFSTLEIQRTEQGDSAMYLCASSPTTSGSRNEQFFGPGTRLTVL.